This paragraph covers one T cell receptor beta chain sequence. Its antigen is unknown. Within one base of it there is no much larger clone, and no base qualities were kept. The data are from a study of blood T cell repertoires in COVID-19 (dated by TCRdb to 2018 to 2020). Regarding the study in general: Samples covering the acute and convalescent phases of COVID-19 were provided by collaborators in the United States, Italy and Spain. The prospective study material was composed of cDNA or gDNA derived from T cells, B-cell-depleted T cells, or PBMCs. Subjects who had been exposed to COVID-19, were actively infected with it, or had recovered from it provided the deeply sampled blood TCRbeta repertoires that made up the dataset. A freely available public database, intended as a resource for researchers studying the immune response to SARS-CoV-2, is where the repertoires were released. The samples were drawn from two sources: the first 160 participants of the ongoing ImmuneRACE study, and 1,254 subjects contributed by 6 global collaborators. Nearly every sample came with metadata listing a de-identified subject ID, COVID-19 status, age in years and sex. HLA class I and class II types, where available, came from metadata supplied by the sample provider rather than from assay-based typing. General conclusions and limits of the study: How much clinical and demographic metadata was included differed by source and by participant, and the metadata was provided uncurated.

The trim is 5 bases for V and 1 base for J, with a gap of 8 bases between the germline ends. Measured from the cysteine to the phenylalanine, the CDR3 is 13 residues long. The retained sequence is limited to the CDR3, 39 bases, with the frame set at the first base. CDR1 MDHEN and CDR2 SYDVKM were looked up in the germline V gene. The immunoSEQ Assay, a bias-controlled multiplex PCR, was used to amplify TCRbeta CDR3 regions from genomic DNA. In the authors' own workflow: Nucleated cell counts per sample were estimated from amplification of reference gene primers within the assay. Sequence reads were collapsed and filtered to measure the absolute abundance of every unique TCRbeta CDR3 rearrangement. Productive Simpson clonality was computed per sample as the square root of Simpson's diversity index over productive rearrangements. Imported from immuneACCESS, the table was reduced by TCRdb to in-frame sequences with V and J called. These copies leave out some clones; in studies compared against another copy, an unresolved V gene accounts for under half, and the cause of the remainder is not known. The V and J calls and clone size were taken over from that table, and D and trimming were inferred from the DNA. This sample holds about 120,000 clones; 82% were observed only once. About 8% of the sample belongs to the ten largest clones.

Each collaborating institution followed its own protocols to collect whole blood in K2EDTA tubes. For TCRbeta analysis, collaborator samples were shipped as frozen whole blood, as isolated PBMCs, or as DNA extracted from either sample type. The V gene is TRBV28 and the J gene is TRBJ1-2, with TRBD1 perhaps the D gene, on 5 matching bases. The TCR comes from a man aged 65 to 85 with active or convalescent COVID-19. Sequencing was performed on peripheral blood. The bases are TGTGCCAGCAGTGCCGGGGGTAACTATGGCTACACCTTC. The translation is CASSAGGNYGYTF.